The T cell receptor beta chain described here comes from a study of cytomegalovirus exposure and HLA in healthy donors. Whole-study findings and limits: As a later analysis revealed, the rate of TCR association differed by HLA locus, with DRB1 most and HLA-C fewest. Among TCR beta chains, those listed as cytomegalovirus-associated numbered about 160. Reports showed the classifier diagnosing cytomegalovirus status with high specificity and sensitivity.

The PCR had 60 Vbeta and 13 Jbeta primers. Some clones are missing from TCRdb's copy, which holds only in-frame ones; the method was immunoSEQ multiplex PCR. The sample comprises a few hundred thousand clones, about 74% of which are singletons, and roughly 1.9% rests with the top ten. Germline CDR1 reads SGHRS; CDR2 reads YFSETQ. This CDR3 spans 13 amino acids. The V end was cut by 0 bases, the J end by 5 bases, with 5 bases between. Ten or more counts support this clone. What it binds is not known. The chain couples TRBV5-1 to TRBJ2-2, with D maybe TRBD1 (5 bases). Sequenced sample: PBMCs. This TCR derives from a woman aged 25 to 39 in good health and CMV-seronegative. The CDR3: CASSLEGTGELFF. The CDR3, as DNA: TGCGCCAGCAGCTTGGAGGGGACCGGGGAGCTGTTTTTT. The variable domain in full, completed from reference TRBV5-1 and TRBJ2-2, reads KAGVTQTPRYLIKTRGQQVTLSCSPISGHRSVSWYQQTPGQGLQFLFEYFSETQRNKGNFPGRFSGRQFSNSRSEMNVSTLELGDSALYLCASSLEGTGELFFGEGSRLTVL.